This T cell receptor (beta chain) was sequenced during a study of blood T cell repertoires in COVID-19. Study overall: COVID-19 samples from acute and convalescent phases originated in the United States, Italy and Spain. Sources were T cells, B-cell-depleted T cells, or PBMCs; the material itself was cDNA or gDNA.

Source study methods: By means of reference gene primer amplification, nucleated cell counts were estimated. This table comes from immunoSEQ multiplex PCR, and its TCRdb copy is limited to in-frame clones, with some not included. The DNA gave D and trimming, while V, J and clone size come from that table. The sample holds 75,000 to 100,000 clones, less than 90% seen once. CDR3 length equals 14 residues. Trimming took 6 bases from V and 1 from J, leaving 12 bases between them. Germline V lookup: CDR1 LGHNT, CDR2 FRNRAP. The genes are TRBV12-5 and TRBJ1-2, with D perhaps TRBD1 (5 bases). The sequenced material came from peripheral blood. The TCR comes from a woman older than 75 with acute or convalescent COVID-19. The CDR3 DNA is TGTGCTAGTGGCCCCCAGGGTATTAACTATGGCTACACCTTC. Its translation: CASGPQGINYGYTF.